This record looks at one TCR beta chain sequence and its context. Its antigen remains undetermined. Base quality data are lacking; no much larger clone is found one base away. Stable Graves' hyperthyroidism was defined as the absence of progression to ophthalmopathy over 18 months of follow-up. Hyperthyroidism patients were newly diagnosed, with disease duration under 2 months, and aged 18 to 65 years. Patients with uncontrolled infections, other autoimmune diseases, pregnancy or lactation were excluded. Diagnoses were established on the basis of clinical symptoms, serum thyroxine and TRAb, thyroid ultrasound, and orbital computed tomography. PBMCs were isolated from around 10 ml of fresh peripheral blood by Ficoll-Paque density gradient centrifugation. Total RNA was extracted using Trizol reagent, and RNA quality was assessed on an Agilent 2100 Bioanalyzer. Amplification of TCR beta CDR3 regions was carried out from RNA transcripts. The TCR CDR3 was subjected to a first round of RT-PCR using the HTBI primer set and the Qiagen OneStep RT-PCR kit. The libraries were constructed in a second round of multiplex PCR and then size-selected and purified. Paired-end sequencing of the libraries was performed with 100 bp reads on an Illumina HiSeq2000. In the original analysis: SOAPnuke was used to process the raw data, throwing out any read that contained adapters or uncalled bases, had a mean Phred below 15, or lacked an exact constant-primer or identifier match. COPE v1.2.5 was used to merge the high-quality paired reads, and each unique nucleotide sequence was defined as a clonotype. MiTCR v1.1 was used to align clonotypes to the IMGT TRBV, TRBD and TRBJ reference segments. The analysis included only V-J combinations with a frequency above 0.0001, which together covered approximately 99% of the repertoires. The TCS score was defined as F50 (clonal expansion) divided by E x V (chaos), with BLOSUM62-based TCRdist calculated between CDR3 peptides within each V-J. Welch's t-statistics and random forest reduced roughly 530 V-J features to 13, which were used in a naive Bayes classifier (R e1071). The public sequencing data were trimmed at Q25 with fastp and processed into clonotypes with MiXCR by TCRdb, which kept only in-frame beta chains. Every CDR3 protein is listed once, alongside the most common genes and DNA of its rows. Here the V and J calls rest on TCRdb's processing, not on the authors' analysis. The sample has about 620,000 distinct CDR3 sequences on record, under 20% of them singletons. Approximately 3.8% of the sample is in the top ten clones.

The data were taken from a study of T cells in Graves' hyperthyroidism and ophthalmopathy (dated by TCRdb to 2018 to 2020). With respect to the entire study: Peripheral blood samples were taken at initial diagnosis, before any treatment was given. A discovery cohort of roughly 100 patients, roughly 43 with Graves' ophthalmopathy and under 60 with stable Graves' hyperthyroidism, was used to find distinguishing TCR V-J signatures. Prospective prediction of ophthalmopathy was tested in an independent validation cohort of some 20 hyperthyroidism patients and 17 patients who later progressed to ophthalmopathy. The 95 to 100 discovery patients were randomly divided into training and test sets at a 7:3 ratio. In several Graves' hyperthyroidism patients, the study also compared T-cell repertoires from thyroid tissue with T-cell repertoires from blood. After sampling, hyperthyroidism patients received methimazole starting at 30 mg daily, and ophthalmopathy patients received high-dose intravenous methylprednisolone. The paper describes TCR Vbeta CDR3 sequencing of 135 peripheral blood samples, made up of 43 ophthalmopathy patients, over 70 hyperthyroidism patients and approximately 17 progressor patients. On the study overall, not on this receptor specifically: No statistical method was used to fix the sample size in advance, and group allocation was not hidden from the investigators. In validation, the model predicted progression to ophthalmopathy with roughly 66% sensitivity and approximately 72% specificity, a median of approximately 6.5 months before onset. In cross-validation, a model built on a 13 V-J signature told ophthalmopathy apart from stable hyperthyroidism with over 85% sensitivity and about 81% specificity, and in testing the same model reached 80%/75%. Most expanded thyroid clonotypes (frequency above 0.001) were also detected in blood, a finding suggesting that blood repertoires may reflect thyroid immune responses.

This receptor was obtained from a woman aged 25 to 45 with Graves' hyperthyroidism. The specimen was blood.

The nucleotide sequence reads as follows: TGCAGTGCTTCCGGGACAGGGGGCCACTATAATTCACCCCTCCACTTT. Its protein product is CSASGTGGHYNSPLHF. The chain employs TRBV20-1 and TRBJ1-6, and TRBD1 matches 12 of the central bases. V is pruned by 5 bases and J by 3 bases, leaving 5 bases of the junction without a gene match. Spanning cysteine to phenylalanine, the CDR3 consists of 16 amino acids. Of the read, only the CDR3 DNA is kept; its 48 bases are in frame from base 1. The germline V gene (reference sequence) supplies CDR1 DFQATT and CDR2 SNEGSKA.